The 3 T cell receptor beta chains below were found in one sample sequenced in a study of cytomegalovirus exposure and HLA in healthy donors. The PCR ran on 60 Vbeta and 13 Jbeta primers. Assay used: immunoSEQ multiplex PCR; TCRdb lists only in-frame clones, some missing. The table records about 160,000 clones, approximately 74% of them present only once. Sequences were obtained from PBMCs. These receptors were taken from a woman between 25 and 40 years old in good health and CMV-seronegative.

This clone was detected a few times. V and J are TRBV4-1 and TRBJ1-1; D gene unclear. V was trimmed by 5 bases and J by 4 bases, leaving 5 bases between them. Germline V lookup: CDR1 MGHRA, CDR2 YSYEKL. The CDR3 loop spans 11 amino acids. CDR3 sequence: CASSSGTEAFF. For the CDR3, the DNA is TGCGCCAGCAGCTCCGGCACTGAAGCTTTCTTT.

To note about this clone: The junction departs from germline at one end; a sequencing error may be responsible. This CDR3 is also generated by other DNA sequences in the sample. The chain uses TRBV6-1 and TRBJ2-3, with TRBD1 matching over 7 bases. Germline V gives CDR1 MNHNS, CDR2 SASEGT. The CDR3 runs to 15 residues. The CDR3 DNA reads TGTGCCAGCAGTGAAGACGCAGGGGGAACAGATACCCAGTATTTT. This translates into CASSEDAGGTDTQYF.

The chain is built from TRBV28 and TRBJ1-2; D is perhaps TRBD1 (5 bases). V shed 3 bases and J shed 8 bases, with 19 bases lying between them. The CDR3 is made up of 15 amino acids. Germline assignment: CDR1 MDHEN and CDR2 SYDVKM. As DNA, the CDR3 is TGTGCCAGCAGTTTGGTAGGCAGGGAGGTTGGCGGCTACACCTTC. Its protein is CASSLVGREVGGYTF.